Listed here is a single T cell receptor beta chain. CDR3 length equals 13 residues. Trimming pared 6 bases from V and 8 bases from J, leaving 16 bases between. Germline assignment: CDR1 SGHTA and CDR2 FQGNSA. Clones were read by immunoSEQ multiplex PCR, and TCRdb kept only the in-frame ones, dropping some. The data contain roughly 100,000 clones, about 88% of them seen just once; the ten biggest clones take up around 3.6%. This specimen belongs to a study of cytomegalovirus exposure and HLA in healthy donors. The receptor was derived from a woman between 18 and 30 years old in good health and CMV-seropositive. The sample was PBMCs. The V gene is TRBV7-2, the J gene TRBJ1-1; D remains ambiguous. As DNA, the CDR3 is TGTGCCAGCAGACTTACCGGACTTTGGGAAGCTTTCTTT. This gives the protein CASRLTGLWEAFF.